The 3 T cell receptor beta chains reported below all come from one sample, sequenced in a study of human T cells and chemical hapten exposure. The time point: patch test 1, 2 weeks after DPC sensitization. Treatment here: therapeutic diphenylcyclopropenone sensitization with weekly scalp DPC. TCRdb passed the RACE reads through MiXCR, listing each CDR3 protein once. The sample contains around 340,000 distinct CDR3 sequences, roughly 6.9% of which appear only once. Specimen: whole blood, collected in connection with sensitization to the hapten diphenylcyclopropenone (DPC). The origin of the receptors is a woman aged 18-35 years with alopecia areata. Some clones in this sample may be carry-over from other donors' samples.

This clonotype was detected a few times. V gene TRBV6-2 or TRBV6-3 combines with J gene TRBJ2-2; D perhaps matches TRBD1 (7 bases). Germline assignment: CDR1 MNHEY and CDR2 SVGEGT. Trimming shortened V by 6 bases and J by 2 bases, and 16 bases separated the two germline ends. The CDR3 covers 16 residues. The CDR3 sequence is CASSSRQGGNTGELFF. DNA for the CDR3: TGTGCCAGCAGCAGTAGACAGGGAGGAAACACCGGGGAGCTGTTTTTT.

This clonotype was seen only a few times. J is TRBJ2-1 and V is TRBV7-2, with D hard to call. CDR3 length: 15 residues. Trimming pared 5 bases from V and 0 bases from J, leaving 11 bases between. In germline, CDR1 is SGHTA, CDR2 FQGNSA. The CDR3 protein is CASSPSESSYNEQFF. Written as DNA, the CDR3 is TGTGCCAGCAGCCCCTCGGAGAGCTCCTACAATGAGCAGTTCTTC.

The chain has TRBV15 and TRBJ2-2; possible D gene TRBD1, 5 bases. Trimming removed 4 bases from V and 2 bases from J, with 11 bases in between. This CDR3 contains 15 residues. CDR1 and CDR2 from the germline V gene are LNHNV and YYDKDF (reference sequence). The CDR3 here is CATSNTDRNTGELFF. CDR3 DNA: TGTGCCACCAGCAATACCGACAGAAACACCGGGGAGCTGTTTTTT. The whole variable domain, filled in from reference TRBV15 and TRBJ2-2, reads DAMVIQNPRYQVTQFGKPVTLSCSQTLNHNVMYWYQQKSSQAPKLLFHYYDKDFNNEADTPDNFQSRRPNTSFCFLDIRSPGLGDTAMYLCATSNTDRNTGELFFGEGSRLTVL.